This entry concerns a single TCR beta chain. The study recruited exposed participants who had met a COVID-19 case within 2 weeks before entry. Germline V gene sequence: CDR1 LGHNA, CDR2 YNFKEQ. The V end lost 4 bases, the J end lost 3 bases, and 18 bases lay between the germline ends. This CDR3 region has 16 residues. Sequenced by immunoSEQ multiplex PCR; TCRdb stores in-frame clones only, minus some. The table includes some 340,000 clones, 90% detected once. The entry originates in a study of blood T cell repertoires in COVID-19. Study-wide context: COVID-19 samples, acute and convalescent, were from the United States, Italy and Spain. Sample material is recorded as cDNA or gDNA derived from T cells, B-cell-depleted T cells, or PBMCs.

Sequenced material: PBMCs or T cells enriched from blood (not recorded which). This sequence originates from a woman aged 30 to 39 who had been exposed to COVID-19. This chain links TRBV4-2 with TRBJ1-1; D might be TRBD1 (6 bases). The CDR3 DNA is TGTGCCAGCAGCCTCCTGGGCGGGGGGCTGGACACTGAAGCTTTCTTT. Translated, it gives CASSLLGGGLDTEAFF.